The rows below give T cell receptor beta chains drawn from one sample of a study of T cell repertoires in cytomegalovirus infection. TCRdb reanalysed the reads using MiXCR and keeps one entry per CDR3 protein. The sample has approximately 240,000 distinct CDR3 sequences; around 12% are singletons. Sample: PBMCs. These receptors all stem from a human donor in good health (CMV status not recorded). Some clones in this sample may be carry-over from other donors' samples. Each CDR3 is given with its conserved first and last residue. Each record gives: clone size, J gene, D gene, V gene, CDR3 protein, CDR3 DNA. D genes are given only for firm matches. Some rows have no size entry. The others give once, few or many, or a class for an expanded clone.

few	TRBJ1-1	TRBD1	TRBV12-3/TRBV12-4	CASSRTGVPTEAFF	TGTGCCAGCAGTCGGACAGGGGTGCCCACTGAAGCTTTCTTT
many	TRBJ1-1	.	TRBV7-2	CASSLLQRTEAFF	TGTGCCAGCAGCTTATTACAGCGGACTGAAGCTTTCTTT
many	TRBJ2-7	TRBD1	TRBV6-1	CASTPSKDRGPTEQYF	TGTGCCAGCACCCCATCTAAGGACAGGGGCCCTACGGAGCAGTACTTC
many	TRBJ1-1	TRBD1	TRBV5-6	CASRGQPTTEAFF	TGTGCCAGCAGGGGACAGCCGACCACTGAAGCTTTCTTT
few	TRBJ2-7	TRBD1	TRBV29-1	CSAGTGSSYEQYF	TGCAGCGCCGGGACAGGGAGCTCCTACGAGCAGTACTTC
.	TRBJ2-3	.	TRBV19	CASSIRQSTDTQYF	TGTGCCAGTAGTATACGGCAGTCCACAGATACGCAGTATTTT
many	TRBJ2-3	.	TRBV7-8	CASSLSVSRGPDTQYF	TGTGCCAGCAGCTTATCGGTCTCCCGAGGGCCAGATACGCAGTATTTT
few	TRBJ1-1	.	TRBV19	CAASGRVMNTEAFF	TGTGCCGCCTCCGGAAGGGTGATGAACACTGAAGCTTTCTTT
many	TRBJ2-7	TRBD2	TRBV7-2	CASSLSGLAGAEQYF	TGTGCCAGCAGCTTATCGGGACTAGCGGGAGCTGAGCAGTACTTC
few	TRBJ1-1	TRBD1	TRBV2	CASSNRGQGTEAFF	TGTGCCAGCAGTAACCGGGGACAGGGCACTGAAGCTTTCTTT
many	TRBJ2-3	.	TRBV7-2	CASSLRLGVESDTQYF	TGTGCCAGCAGCTTACGTCTGGGAGTAGAATCAGATACGCAGTATTTT
.	TRBJ1-1	.	TRBV19	CASGGTEAFF	TGTGCCAGTGGGGGCACTGAAGCTTTCTTT
.	TRBJ1-5	.	TRBV4-2	CASSQAGGNQPQHF	TGTGCCAGCAGCCAAGCAGGGGGCAATCAGCCCCAGCATTTT
few	TRBJ2-1	.	TRBV5-1	CASSWPSSRGLTYNEQFF	TGCGCCAGCAGCTGGCCCTCCTCGCGAGGTCTAACCTACAATGAGCAGTTCTTC
many	TRBJ2-7	TRBD2	TRBV7-2	CASSLAWGGDEQYF	TGTGCCAGCAGCTTAGCGTGGGGGGGGGACGAGCAGTACTTC
many	TRBJ1-2	TRBD1	TRBV7-2	CASSLAGQGALYGYTF	TGTGCCAGCAGCTTAGCCGGACAGGGGGCGCTCTATGGCTACACCTTC
many	TRBJ2-5	TRBD2	TRBV7-2	CASSAVAGHQETQYF	TGTGCCAGCAGCGCCGTAGCGGGGCATCAAGAGACCCAGTACTTC
many	TRBJ2-7	.	TRBV7-6	CASSQDYGGYEQYF	TGTGCCAGCAGCCAAGACTACGGCGGGTACGAGCAGTACTTC
many	TRBJ1-1	.	TRBV14	CASSQVGRDNTEAFF	TGTGCCAGCAGCCAAGTGGGGAGGGACAACACTGAAGCTTTCTTT
many	TRBJ2-4	.	TRBV4-3	CASSQGDIQYF	TGCGCCAGCAGCCAAGGTGACATTCAGTACTTC
few	TRBJ2-7	.	TRBV29-1	CSGWAPPSYEQYF	TGCAGCGGCTGGGCACCGCCCTCCTACGAGCAGTACTTC
.	TRBJ1-6	.	TRBV13	CASSLLGGPNHF	TGTGCCAGCAGCCTCCTCGGTGGGCCGAACCACTTT
many	TRBJ2-1	.	TRBV7-2	CASSSHGTTKQFF	TGTGCCAGCAGCTCCCACGGGACAACAAAGCAGTTCTTC
few	TRBJ2-7	TRBD2	TRBV20-1	CSARIGTSFTEQYF	TGCAGTGCTAGGATCGGGACTAGTTTTACCGAGCAGTACTTC
many	TRBJ1-5	.	TRBV12-3/TRBV12-4	CASSLAGHGQPQHF	TGTGCCAGCAGTTTAGCGGGACATGGACAGCCCCAGCATTTT
many	TRBJ1-4	.	TRBV7-6	CASSTRPYQEEKLFF	TGTGCCAGCAGCACTCGACCCTATCAGGAGGAAAAACTGTTTTTT
many	TRBJ2-3	.	TRBV7-8	CASIPRGTDTQYF	TGTGCCAGCATCCCCCGGGGTACAGATACGCAGTATTTT
many	TRBJ2-6	TRBD1	TRBV20-1	CSARARDRDSSGANVLTF	TGCAGTGCTAGAGCCCGGGACAGGGACTCCTCTGGGGCCAACGTCCTGACTTTC
.	TRBJ2-7	.	TRBV20-1	CSARRAQGYEQYF	TGCAGTGCTAGGCGTGCACAGGGCTACGAGCAGTACTTC
many	TRBJ2-7	.	TRBV28	CASSPTGASIYYEQYF	TGTGCCAGCAGCCCTACCGGGGCCAGCATTTACTACGAGCAGTACTTC
few	TRBJ2-1	TRBD1	TRBV19	CASSIISGGSYNEQFF	TGTGCCAGTAGTATTATATCAGGGGGCTCCTACAATGAGCAGTTCTTC
many	TRBJ2-5	.	TRBV20-1	CSAIGLDQETQYF	TGCAGTGCTATTGGACTTGATCAAGAGACCCAGTACTTC
few	TRBJ2-3	.	TRBV20-1	CSASWLIAADTQYF	TGCAGTGCTAGTTGGCTCATCGCCGCAGATACGCAGTATTTT
few	TRBJ2-7	.	TRBV5-4	CASSPVGGLGEQYF	TGTGCCAGCAGCCCCGTGGGAGGCCTCGGCGAGCAGTACTTC
many	TRBJ2-5	TRBD2	TRBV20-1	CSAREVAGGVKTQYF	TGCAGTGCTAGAGAGGTAGCGGGAGGAGTAAAGACCCAGTACTTC
.	TRBJ2-4	.	TRBV20-1	CSAGTVSHIQYF	TGCAGTGCGGGGACGGTTAGCCACATTCAGTACTTC
many	TRBJ1-5	.	TRBV7-2	CASSSSPERQPQHF	TGTGCCAGCAGCTCCTCCCCCGAGCGTCAGCCCCAGCATTTT
many	TRBJ2-2	TRBD2	TRBV7-3	CASSPLGLAGFGELFF	TGTGCCAGCAGCCCGTTAGGACTAGCGGGGTTCGGGGAGCTGTTTTTT
many	TRBJ2-2	.	TRBV7-9	CASSSTRTGTGELFF	TGTGCCAGCAGCTCAACCAGGACCGGCACCGGGGAGCTGTTTTTT
many	TRBJ2-7	TRBD1	TRBV7-2	CASSGRTTGTGNYEQYF	TGTGCCAGCAGCGGCCGTACTACCGGGACAGGGAACTACGAGCAGTACTTC
many	TRBJ1-4	.	TRBV15	CATSSPEAEEKLFF	TGTGCCACCAGCAGCCCCGAGGCTGAAGAAAAACTGTTTTTT
many	TRBJ1-4	TRBD1	TRBV28	CASSTHTGGVEKLFF	TGTGCCAGCAGTACGCACACAGGGGGGGTTGAAAAACTGTTTTTT